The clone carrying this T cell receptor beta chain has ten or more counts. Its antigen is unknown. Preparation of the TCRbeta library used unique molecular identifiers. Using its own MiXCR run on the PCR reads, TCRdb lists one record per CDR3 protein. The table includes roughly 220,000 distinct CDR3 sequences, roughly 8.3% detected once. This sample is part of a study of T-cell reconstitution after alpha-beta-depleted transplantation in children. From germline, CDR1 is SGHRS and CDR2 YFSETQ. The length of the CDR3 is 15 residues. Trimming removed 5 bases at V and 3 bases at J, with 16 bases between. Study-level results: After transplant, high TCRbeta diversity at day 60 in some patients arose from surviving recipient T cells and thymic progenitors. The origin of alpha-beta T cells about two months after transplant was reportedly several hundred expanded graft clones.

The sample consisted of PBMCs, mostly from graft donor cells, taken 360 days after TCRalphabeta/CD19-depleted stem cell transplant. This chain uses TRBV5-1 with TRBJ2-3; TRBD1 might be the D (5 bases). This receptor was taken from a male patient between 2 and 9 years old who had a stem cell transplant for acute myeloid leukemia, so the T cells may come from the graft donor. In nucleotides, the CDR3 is TGCGCCAGCAGTCTCGTAAGGGGTCTGACAGATACGCAGTATTTT. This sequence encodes CASSLVRGLTDTQYF.